Each of the 9 T cell receptor beta chains below was sequenced from the same sample in a study of OX40 agonist ivuxolimab in advanced cancers. Data came from immunoSEQ multiplex PCR; TCRdb stores just in-frame clones and leaves some out. Of about 73,000 clones in the sample, more than 85% were seen once. The sequencing here drew on CD4+ or CD8+ T cells sorted from blood, taken in a trial of the OX40 agonist ivuxolimab. The source is an adult with an advanced solid tumor such as melanoma, head and neck, liver or kidney cancer.

The chain recombines TRBV27 with TRBJ1-3, with 9 bases identical to TRBD1. This CDR3 comprises 15 residues. Germline CDR1 and CDR2: MNHEY and SMNVEV (reference sequence). V gave up 3 bases and J gave up 2 bases; unmatched junction bases: 2. CDR3 sequence reads: CASSLGQGTGNTIYF. The CDR3 nucleotides are TGTGCCAGCAGTTTGGGACAGGGCACTGGAAACACCATATATTTT.

V gene TRBV9 combines with J gene TRBJ1-1; D is undetermined. V was trimmed by 4 bases and J by 0 bases, leaving 10 bases between them. There are 14 residues in the CDR3. CDR1 is SGDLS, CDR2 YYNGEE, per germline. For the CDR3, the DNA is TGTGCCAGCAGCATTGACACCATGAACACTGAAGCTTTCTTT. Its protein is CASSIDTMNTEAFF.

The chain has TRBV10-3 and TRBJ2-7, with 12 bases that match TRBD2. Germline trimming cut 10 bases from V and 4 bases from J; bases unmatched to any gene: 8. CDR3 length: 14 amino acids. Germline CDR1 and CDR2: ENHRY and SYGVKD. CDR3 sequence: CATQTSGGSYEQYF. The CDR3 DNA follows: TGTGCCACGCAGACTAGCGGGGGCTCTTACGAGCAGTACTTC.

V is TRBV12-5 and J is TRBJ1-4; unclear D gene. CDR1 and CDR2 (germline): LGHNT, FRNRAP. The CDR3 has 11 residues. The V end lost 1 base, the J end lost 7 bases, and 1 base lay between the germline ends. The CDR3 loop is CASGLGEKLFF. For the CDR3, the DNA is TGTGCTAGTGGTTTGGGTGAAAAACTGTTTTTT.

This chain connects TRBV4-3 to TRBJ2-7; TRBD1 agrees at 7 bases. Germline values: CDR1 LGHNA, CDR2 YSLEER. V shed 4 bases, J shed 0 bases, and the junction held 6 bases outside the gene matches. The CDR3 consists of 15 residues. This chain's CDR3 is CASSPGTGVSYEQYF. The CDR3 DNA reads as TGCGCCAGCAGCCCAGGCACAGGGGTCTCCTACGAGCAGTACTTC.

The chain joins TRBV9 to TRBJ1-4; TRBD1 might be the D (5 bases). V lost 4 bases and J lost 6, with 16 bases in between. Germline V gives CDR1 SGDLS, CDR2 YYNGEE. The CDR3 is 15 residues long. The CDR3, as DNA: TGTGCCAGCAGCCCCCGGACATCAAGGGATGAAAAACTGTTTTTT. This translates into CASSPRTSRDEKLFF.

This rearrangement joins TRBV27 to TRBJ2-7, with D possibly called TRBD1 or TRBD2 (5 bases each). Germline values: CDR1 MNHEY, CDR2 SMNVEV (reference sequence). The CDR3 is 14 amino acids. V gave up 0 bases and J gave up 5 bases, with 11 bases separating them. The CDR3 loop is CASSLSLGENEQYF. The CDR3 region has the DNA TGTGCCAGCAGTTTATCCTTGGGGGAGAACGAGCAGTACTTC.

The rearrangement joins TRBV10-3 to TRBJ2-1; D may be TRBD2 (6 bases). The CDR3 is 16 amino acids. Trimming pared 0 bases from V and 3 bases from J, leaving 12 bases between. Germline loops: CDR1 ENHRY, CDR2 SYGVKD. The CDR3 protein is CAISESRGLNYNEQFF. The CDR3 region has the DNA TGTGCCATCAGTGAGTCAAGGGGACTTAACTACAATGAGCAGTTCTTC.

This chain connects TRBV13 to TRBJ2-1; a possible D gene is TRBD1 (6 bases). This CDR3 region has 13 residues. Per the germline V gene, CDR1 is PRHDT and CDR2 is FYEKMQ (reference sequence). Trimming shortened V by 4 bases and J by 6 bases, and 10 bases separated the two germline ends. DNA for the CDR3: TGTGCCAGCAGCTCCGACAGGACCAATGAGCAGTTCTTC. Translated, it gives CASSSDRTNEQFF. Filled out from reference TRBV13 and TRBJ2-1, the complete variable domain reads AAGVIQSPRHLIKEKRETATLKCYPIPRHDTVYWYQQGPGQDPQFLISFYEKMQSDKGSIPDRFSAQQFSDYHSELNMSSLELGDSALYFCASSSDRTNEQFFGPGTRLTVL.